This entry describes one T cell receptor (beta chain). How the authors handled the data: Nucleated cell number was recorded as an estimate derived from reference gene primer amplification. Clones were read by immunoSEQ multiplex PCR, and TCRdb kept only the in-frame ones, dropping some. That table is the source of V, J and clone size, and D and trimming were worked out from the DNA. The sample comprises just over 50,000 clones, approximately 86% of which are singletons, and about 4% rests with the top ten. This specimen comes from a study of blood T cell repertoires in COVID-19. Study background: The United States, Italy and Spain were the sources of the acute and convalescent COVID-19 samples. Sample material is recorded as cDNA or gDNA derived from T cells, B-cell-depleted T cells, or PBMCs.

Trimming removed 4 bases from V and 10 bases from J; junction bases left unmatched: 8. The CDR3 is made up of 13 amino acids. Germline CDR1 reads SNHLY; CDR2 reads FYNNEI. This TCR was recovered from a man older than 75 with active COVID-19. This chain joins TRBV2 and TRBJ1-1, with 8 bases that match TRBD1. The sample consisted of peripheral blood. The CDR3 loop reads CASSGETGDAAFF. The CDR3 DNA reads as TGTGCCAGCAGTGGTGAGACAGGGGATGCAGCTTTCTTT.